A single sample gave rise to the 6 T cell receptor beta chains below, sequenced in a study of beta chain features in type 1 diabetes. Since all of the isolated RNA was reverse transcribed, expressed TCRB transcripts were what got sequenced. Assay: immunoSEQ multiplex PCR; the TCRdb copy retains only in-frame clones and omits some. The data hold 300,000 to 400,000 clones, with approximately 8.2% observed a single time. Sequenced sample: central memory CD4+ T cells from blood. All receptors come from a woman aged 18-29 years in good health.

The chain joins TRBV5-4 to TRBJ2-5; 8 bases align to TRBD2. The germline V gene has CDR1 SGHNT and CDR2 YYREEE (reference sequence). V shed 4 bases, J shed 5 bases, and the junction held 7 bases outside the gene matches. The CDR3 totals 14 residues. The CDR3 spells CASSPGGREETQYF. As DNA, the CDR3 is TGTGCCAGCAGCCCGGGGGGGCGTGAGGAGACCCAGTACTTC.

This clone has a handful of counts. The V call is TRBV6-1, the J call TRBJ2-7; TRBD2 matches 11 bases. Germline V CDR1 and CDR2: MNHNS, SASEGT. J lost 7 bases, V lost 4 bases, and 9 bases had no gene match. The CDR3 extends over 15 amino acids. CDR3 bases: TGTGCCAGCAGTGCGAGGACTAGCGGGTCTAGGGAGCAGTACTTC. Its protein product is CASSARTSGSREQYF.

This chain connects TRBV18 to TRBJ2-1, with unresolved D. The V end lost 3 bases, the J end lost 3 bases, and 12 bases lay between the germline ends. CDR3 length: 15 residues. CDR1 and CDR2 (germline): KGHSH, LQKENI. The CDR3 reads CASSPPSFVYNEQFF. The CDR3 nucleotides are TGTGCCAGCTCACCCCCGAGCTTTGTCTACAATGAGCAGTTCTTC.

This clone was observed a few times. The V gene is TRBV10-3, the J gene TRBJ1-2; D perhaps matches TRBD1 (5 bases). This CDR3 contains 15 residues. Deletions cut 0 bases from V and 8 bases from J, with 16 bases between. Germline assignment: CDR1 ENHRY and CDR2 SYGVKD. The CDR3 DNA is TGTGCCATCAGTGAGTCGGATTCGTATGGGGGAGGCTACACCTTC. It is translated as CAISESDSYGGGYTF.

There are a few counts of this clone. The rearrangement uses TRBV7-9 and TRBJ2-7, with a possible D match to TRBD1 (5 bases). The germline gives CDR1 SEHNR, CDR2 FQNEAQ (reference sequence). This CDR3 is 13 amino acids long. The V end lost 3 bases, the J end lost 3 bases, and 9 bases lay between the germline ends. The CDR3 spells CASSLDTYYEQYF. The DNA for the CDR3 is TGTGCCAGCAGCTTGGACACTTACTACGAGCAGTACTTC.

This clone was picked up a small number of times. The V and J genes are TRBV15 and TRBJ2-1, with D tentatively TRBD1 (5 bases). Between the trimmed V and J ends, which lost 8 bases and 0 bases, there was a span of 14 bases. Germline assignment: CDR1 LNHNV and CDR2 YYDKDF (reference sequence). This CDR3 has 15 amino acids. The CDR3 protein is CATGPGPLSYNEQFF. In nucleotides, the CDR3 is TGTGCCACCGGGCCAGGGCCCCTCTCCTACAATGAGCAGTTCTTC.